A single sample gave rise to the 19 T cell receptor beta chains below, sequenced in a study of OX40 agonist ivuxolimab in advanced cancers. TCRdb's table, derived via immunoSEQ multiplex PCR, lists solely in-frame clones and lacks some. The sample shows 80,000 to 100,000 clones, around 85% of them seen only once. Sequenced material: CD4+ or CD8+ T cells sorted from blood, taken in a trial of the OX40 agonist ivuxolimab. The receptors derive from an adult with an advanced solid tumor such as melanoma, head and neck, liver or kidney cancer.

The V gene is TRBV29-1, the J gene TRBJ1-5, with a possible D match to TRBD1 (5 bases). V was clipped by 6 bases and J by 2 bases, with 11 bases between them. The CDR3 is 13 residues long. CDR1 and CDR2 (germline): SQVTM, ANQGSEA. CDR3 sequence (DNA): TGCAGCGTCAGGGTGGGAGGCAATCAGCCCCAGCATTTT. It specifies CSVRVGGNQPQHF.

J is TRBJ1-2 and V is TRBV19, with a tentative D call TRBD1 (5 bases). Trimming took 3 bases from V and 8 from J, leaving 10 bases between them. Germline V gives CDR1 LNHDA, CDR2 SQIVND (reference sequence). The CDR3 length is 12 residues. CDR3 nucleotides: TGTGCCAGTAGTATCGAGGGACTCGGCTACACCTTC. It encodes CASSIEGLGYTF.

The CDR3 region is CSVVGVFRGAKNIQYF. Written as DNA, the CDR3 is TGCAGCGTTGTTGGTGTTTTCAGGGGAGCCAAAAACATTCAGTACTTC. The chain uses TRBV29-1 and TRBJ2-4; tentatively, D is TRBD1 (6 bases). V lost 4 bases to trimming and J lost 0 bases, with 16 bases between them. The CDR3 contains 16 residues. Germline CDR1 is SQVTM and CDR2 is ANQGSEA.

This sequence joins TRBV18 and TRBJ1-1; D ambiguous. The CDR3 sequence is 15 residues long. Trimming shortened V by 1 base and J by 2 bases, and 11 bases separated the two germline ends. In germline, CDR1 is KGHSH, CDR2 LQKENI. The DNA for the CDR3 is TGTGCCAGCTCACCACACGACACCTTAAACACTGAAGCTTTCTTT. It translates to CASSPHDTLNTEAFF.

The chain's CDR3 is CASSYSTSGNEQYF. The CDR3 coding sequence is TGTGCCAGCAGTTACTCGACTAGCGGGAACGAGCAGTACTTC. The V gene is TRBV6-5, the J gene TRBJ2-7; 11 bases align to TRBD2. The CDR3 consists of 14 residues. Germline CDR1 reads MNHEY; CDR2 reads SVGAGI. Germline trimming cut 0 bases from V and 5 bases from J; bases unmatched to any gene: 0.

The chain couples TRBV5-1 to TRBJ1-4, with 9 nucleotides matching TRBD1. Germline CDR1 SGHRS, CDR2 YFSETQ. V lost 4 bases and J lost 8; bases outside the gene matches: 9. This CDR3 contains 15 residues. The CDR3, as DNA: TGCGCCAGCAGCCCCGGGGACAGGGATTCCGAAAAACTGTTTTTT. It specifies CASSPGDRDSEKLFF.

This clone has only one observation. This chain connects TRBV18 to TRBJ2-5; D is possibly TRBD2 (6 bases). The DNA matches TRBJ2-7 better at its end, which makes the J call doubtful. Germline V gene lookup returns CDR1 KGHSH and CDR2 LQKENI. This CDR3 has 15 residues. DNA for the CDR3: TGTGCCAGCTCACCTAAGGGTAGCGGAACCTACGAGCAGTACTTC. This translates into CASSPKGSGTYEQYF.

The chain has TRBV6-5 and TRBJ1-5; no clear D. CDR1 MNHEY and CDR2 SVGAGI come from the germline V gene. The CDR3 extends over 14 amino acids. Trimming removed 5 bases from V and 5 bases from J, with 13 bases in between. The CDR3 reads CASSRTSLHQPQHF. The CDR3 nucleotides are TGTGCCAGCAGTCGGACCTCGCTCCATCAGCCCCAGCATTTT.

This rearrangement joins TRBV7-6 to TRBJ2-1; 8 nucleotides agree with TRBD2. This CDR3 spans 17 amino acids. CDR1 SGHVS and CDR2 FNYEAQ come from the germline V gene. After removal of 0 bases from V and 2 bases from J, the junction contained 6 bases not matched to a gene. CDR3 nucleotides: TGTGCCAGCAGCTTAGCCAGTAGCGGGGATCCCTACAATGAGCAGTTCTTC. Translation gives CASSLASSGDPYNEQFF.

The rearrangement joins TRBV15 to TRBJ2-3; D uncertain. The germline V and J ends were trimmed by 1 base and 2 bases, with 7 bases remaining between them. The germline V gene encodes CDR1 LNHNV and CDR2 YYDKDF (reference sequence). CDR3 size: 14 residues. CDR3 amino acids: CATSRGEDTDTQYF. In DNA form, the CDR3 reads TGTGCCACCAGCAGAGGGGAAGACACAGATACGCAGTATTTT.

This chain joins TRBV7-2 and TRBJ2-7; 11 bases are shared with TRBD2. Trimming took 5 bases from V and 5 from J; bases not matched to a gene: 8. The CDR3 totals 15 residues. Germline CDR1 and CDR2: SGHTA and FQGNSA. CDR3 residues: CASSPWASGGHEQYF. The CDR3 DNA follows: TGTGCCAGCAGCCCCTGGGCTAGCGGGGGGCACGAGCAGTACTTC.

The count of this clone is one. The J gene is TRBJ2-5, the V gene TRBV4-1; TRBD2 matches at 12 bases. Germline CDR1 MGHRA, CDR2 YSYEKL. Trimming removed 3 bases from V and 4 bases from J; junction bases left unmatched: 3. The CDR3 has 15 residues. The CDR3 is CASSQSTSGRETQYF. Here the CDR3 DNA reads TGCGCCAGCAGCCAGTCGACTAGCGGGAGAGAGACCCAGTACTTC.

The J gene is TRBJ2-3, the V gene TRBV4-1; TRBD2 matches 10 bases. The J segment lost 1 base and the V segment lost 5 bases, leaving 6 bases of the junction unmatched. Germline CDR1 and CDR2: MGHRA and YSYEKL. The CDR3 runs 16 residues. This CDR3 reads CASSEAGGLRTDTQYF. As DNA, the CDR3 is TGCGCCAGCAGCGAAGCGGGGGGGCTTCGCACAGATACGCAGTATTTT.

This rearrangement joins TRBV6-5 to TRBJ1-4; D gene unclear. Germline loops: CDR1 MNHEY, CDR2 SVGAGI. The CDR3 runs to 13 residues. The germline V and J ends were trimmed by 2 bases and 3 bases, with 4 bases remaining between them. The CDR3 loop is CASSYGPNEKLFF. The DNA of the CDR3 is TGTGCCAGCAGTTACGGCCCTAATGAAAAACTGTTTTTT.

This chain links TRBV29-1 with TRBJ2-3; 10 positions match TRBD2. The CDR3 extends over 14 amino acids. CDR1 is SQVTM and CDR2 is ANQGSEA in the germline V gene. The CDR3 coding sequence is TGCAGTTCACAGGGGCTAGCGGGAGTGGATACGCAGTATTTT. Amino acids: CSSQGLAGVDTQYF.

Here the CDR3 DNA reads TGTGCCAGCAGCGTAGCTAGGGGCGGGGGAGACGAAAAACTGTTTTTT. It encodes CASSVARGGGDEKLFF. This chain connects TRBV9 to TRBJ1-4, with D tentatively TRBD1 (5 bases). The CDR3 spans 16 residues. Germline V gene sequence: CDR1 SGDLS, CDR2 YYNGEE. V was trimmed by 0 bases and J by 8 bases, leaving 17 bases between them.

The chain couples TRBV11-2 to TRBJ1-6; a possible D gene is TRBD1 (5 bases). The V and J ends lost 1 base and 7 bases respectively, with 8 bases between them. The germline CDR1 and CDR2 sequences are SGHAT and FQNNGV. CDR3 length: 14 residues. CDR3 residues: CASSLAGPNSPLHF. CDR3 DNA sequence: TGTGCCAGCAGCTTAGCAGGGCCCAATTCACCCCTCCACTTT. Full variable domain (outside the CDR3, taken from reference TRBV11-2 and TRBJ1-6): EAGVAQSPRYKIIEKRQSVAFWCNPISGHATLYWYQQILGQGPKLLIQFQNNGVVDDSQLPKDRFSAERLKGVDSTLKIQPAKLEDSAVYLCASSLAGPNSPLHFGNGTRLTVT.

This chain connects TRBV6-5 to TRBJ2-5; 8 bases align to TRBD1. Germline V CDR1 and CDR2: MNHEY, SVGAGI. The trim removed 2 bases at V and 4 bases at J, leaving 9 bases unmatched. The CDR3 is 16 amino acids. The CDR3 reads CASSYTQGAPSETQYF. Written as DNA, the CDR3 is TGTGCCAGCAGTTACACTCAGGGGGCCCCCTCAGAGACCCAGTACTTC.

This chain connects TRBV29-1 to TRBJ2-3; D is undetermined. V lost 4 bases, J lost 5 bases, and 10 bases lay in between. CDR1 and CDR2 from the germline V gene are SQVTM and ANQGSEA. CDR3 length: 12 residues. Here the CDR3 reads CSVGAAGDTQYF. Written as DNA, the CDR3 is TGCAGCGTTGGGGCGGCAGGAGATACGCAGTATTTT.